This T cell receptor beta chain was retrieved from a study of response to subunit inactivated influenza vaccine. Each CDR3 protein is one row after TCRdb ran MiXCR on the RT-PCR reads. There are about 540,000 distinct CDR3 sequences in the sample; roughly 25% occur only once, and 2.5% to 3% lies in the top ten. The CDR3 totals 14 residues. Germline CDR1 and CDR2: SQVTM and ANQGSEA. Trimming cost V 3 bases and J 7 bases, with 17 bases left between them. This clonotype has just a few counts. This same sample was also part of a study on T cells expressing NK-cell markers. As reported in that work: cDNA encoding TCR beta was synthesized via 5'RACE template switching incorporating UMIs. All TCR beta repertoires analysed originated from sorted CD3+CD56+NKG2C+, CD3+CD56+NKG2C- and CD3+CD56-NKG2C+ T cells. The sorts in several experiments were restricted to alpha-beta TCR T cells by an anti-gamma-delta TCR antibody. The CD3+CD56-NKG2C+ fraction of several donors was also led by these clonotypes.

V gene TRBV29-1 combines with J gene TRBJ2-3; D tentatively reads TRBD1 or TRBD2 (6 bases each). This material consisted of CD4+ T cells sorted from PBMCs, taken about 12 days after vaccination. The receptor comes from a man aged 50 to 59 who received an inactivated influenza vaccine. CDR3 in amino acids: CSVDKASGDNTQYF. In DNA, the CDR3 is TGCAGCGTTGATAAGGCTTCGGGGGACAATACGCAGTATTTT.